This T cell receptor beta chain was identified in a study of shared clonotypes between healthy human individuals. Points from the study as a whole: Sorted-subset sequencing, rarefaction showed, was incomplete despite large depth. Sequencing depth was predicted to influence how clonotypes are shared among donors.

Assay used: immunoSEQ multiplex PCR; TCRdb lists only in-frame clones, some missing. The data hold approximately 980,000 clones, with more than 75% observed a single time. CD4+ cells yielded CD45RA+ naive and CD45RA-negative memory subsets. This CDR3 has 17 amino acids. Germline V CDR1 and CDR2: SGHDT, YYEEEE. Trimming removed 4 bases from V and 1 base from J, with 18 bases in between. In the case of this clone: What it binds is not known.

The chain is built from TRBV5-6 and TRBJ1-3, with D perhaps TRBD1 (6 bases). This receptor was taken from a man aged 18 to 29 in good health. The sequenced material came from memory CD4+ T cells sorted from blood. As for subset: CD45RA-negative fraction. This chain's CDR3 is CASSAPRGPESGNTIYF. For the CDR3, the DNA is TGTGCCAGCAGCGCACCCAGGGGTCCTGAATCTGGAAACACCATATATTTT.